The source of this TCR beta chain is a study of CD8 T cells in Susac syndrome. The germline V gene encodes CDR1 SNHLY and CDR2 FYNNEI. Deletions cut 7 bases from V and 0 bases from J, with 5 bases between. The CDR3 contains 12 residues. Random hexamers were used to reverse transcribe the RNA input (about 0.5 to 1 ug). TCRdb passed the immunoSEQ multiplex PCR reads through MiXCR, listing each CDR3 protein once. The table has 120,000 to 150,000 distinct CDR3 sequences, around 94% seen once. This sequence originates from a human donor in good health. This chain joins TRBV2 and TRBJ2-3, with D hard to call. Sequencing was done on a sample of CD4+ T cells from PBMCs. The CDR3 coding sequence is TGTGCCAGCATGCAAAGCACAGATACGCAGTATTTT. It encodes CASMQSTDTQYF.